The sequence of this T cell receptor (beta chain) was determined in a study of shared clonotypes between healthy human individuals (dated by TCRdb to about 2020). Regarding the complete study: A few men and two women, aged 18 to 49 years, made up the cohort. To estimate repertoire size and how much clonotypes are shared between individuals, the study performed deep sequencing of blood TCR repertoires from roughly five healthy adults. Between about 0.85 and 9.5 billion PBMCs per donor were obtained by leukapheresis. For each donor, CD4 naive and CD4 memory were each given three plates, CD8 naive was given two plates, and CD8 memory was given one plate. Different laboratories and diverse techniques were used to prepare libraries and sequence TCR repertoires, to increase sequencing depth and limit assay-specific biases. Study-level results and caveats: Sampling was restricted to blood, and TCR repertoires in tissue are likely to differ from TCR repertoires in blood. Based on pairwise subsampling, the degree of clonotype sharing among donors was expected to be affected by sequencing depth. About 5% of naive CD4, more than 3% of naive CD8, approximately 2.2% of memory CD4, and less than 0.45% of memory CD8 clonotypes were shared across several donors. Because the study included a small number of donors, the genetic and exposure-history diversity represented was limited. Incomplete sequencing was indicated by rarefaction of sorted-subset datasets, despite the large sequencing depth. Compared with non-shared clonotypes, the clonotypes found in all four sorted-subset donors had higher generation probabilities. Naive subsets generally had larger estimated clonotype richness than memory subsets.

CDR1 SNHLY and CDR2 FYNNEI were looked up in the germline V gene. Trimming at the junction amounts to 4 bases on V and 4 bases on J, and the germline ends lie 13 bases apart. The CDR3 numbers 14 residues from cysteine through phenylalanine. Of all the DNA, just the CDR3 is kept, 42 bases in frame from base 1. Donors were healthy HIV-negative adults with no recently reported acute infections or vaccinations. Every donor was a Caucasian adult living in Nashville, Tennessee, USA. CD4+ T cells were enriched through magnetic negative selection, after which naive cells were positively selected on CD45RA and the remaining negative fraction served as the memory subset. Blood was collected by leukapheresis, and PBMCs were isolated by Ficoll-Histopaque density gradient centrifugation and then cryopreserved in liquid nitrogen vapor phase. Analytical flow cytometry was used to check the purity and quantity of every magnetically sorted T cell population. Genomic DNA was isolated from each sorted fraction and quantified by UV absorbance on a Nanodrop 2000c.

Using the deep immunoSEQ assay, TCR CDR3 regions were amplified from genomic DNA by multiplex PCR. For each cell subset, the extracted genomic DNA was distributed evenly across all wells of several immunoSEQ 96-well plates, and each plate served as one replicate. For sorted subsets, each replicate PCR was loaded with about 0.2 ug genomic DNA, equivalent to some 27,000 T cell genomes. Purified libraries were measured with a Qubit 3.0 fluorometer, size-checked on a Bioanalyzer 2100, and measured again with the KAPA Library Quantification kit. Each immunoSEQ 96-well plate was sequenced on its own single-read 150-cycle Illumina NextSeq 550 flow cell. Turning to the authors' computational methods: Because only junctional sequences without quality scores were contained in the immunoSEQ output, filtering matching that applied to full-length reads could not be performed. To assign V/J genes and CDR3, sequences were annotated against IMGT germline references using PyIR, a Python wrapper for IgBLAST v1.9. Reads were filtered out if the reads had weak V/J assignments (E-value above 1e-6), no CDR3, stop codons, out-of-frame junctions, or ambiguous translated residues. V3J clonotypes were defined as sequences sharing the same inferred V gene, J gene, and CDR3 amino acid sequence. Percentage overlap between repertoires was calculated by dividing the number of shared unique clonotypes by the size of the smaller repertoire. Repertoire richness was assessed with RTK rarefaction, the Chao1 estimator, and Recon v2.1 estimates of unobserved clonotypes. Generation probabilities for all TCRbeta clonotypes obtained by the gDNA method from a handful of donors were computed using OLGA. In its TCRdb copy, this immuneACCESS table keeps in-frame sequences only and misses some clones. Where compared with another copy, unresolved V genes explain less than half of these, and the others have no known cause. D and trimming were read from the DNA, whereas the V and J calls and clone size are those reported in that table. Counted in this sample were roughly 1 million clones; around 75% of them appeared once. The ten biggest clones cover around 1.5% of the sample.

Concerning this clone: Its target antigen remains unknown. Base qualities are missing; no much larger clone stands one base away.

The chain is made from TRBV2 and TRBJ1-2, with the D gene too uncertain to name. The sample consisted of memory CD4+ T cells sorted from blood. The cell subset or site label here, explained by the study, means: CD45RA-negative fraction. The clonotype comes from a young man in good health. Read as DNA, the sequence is TGTGCCAGCAGTGCCCGTCCCGATATCTATGGCTACACCTTC. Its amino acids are CASSARPDIYGYTF. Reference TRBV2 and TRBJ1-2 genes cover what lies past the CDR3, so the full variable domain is EPEVTQTPSHQVTQMGQEVILRCVPISNHLYFYWYRQILGQKVEFLVSFYNNEISEKSEIFDDQFSVERPDGSNFTLKIRSTKLEDSAMYFCASSARPDIYGYTFGSGTRLTVV.